These 17 T cell receptor beta chains were all obtained from the same sample, sequenced in a study of blood T cell repertoires in COVID-19. Some clones are missing from TCRdb's copy, which holds only in-frame ones; the method was immunoSEQ multiplex PCR. The sample carries about 400,000 clones, approximately 88% recorded once. The sample consisted of PBMCs or T cells enriched from blood (not recorded which). Receptors were obtained from a woman between 40 and 55 years old with acute COVID-19.

The J gene is TRBJ2-5, the V gene TRBV5-4, with 7 bases identical to TRBD1. CDR1 and CDR2 from the germline V gene are SGHNT and YYREEE (reference sequence). This CDR3 is built from 15 residues. V was clipped by 0 bases and J by 2 bases; unmatched bases: 4. CDR3 residues: CASSLVGTVQETQYF. The CDR3 DNA is TGTGCCAGCAGCTTGGTTGGGACAGTACAAGAGACCCAGTACTTC.

This clone has just a few counts. V and J are TRBV3-1 (or the pseudogene TRBV3-2) and TRBJ2-7, with 7 bases matching TRBD2. V lost 4 bases, J lost 6 bases, and 9 bases stayed unmatched. CDR3 size: 14 residues. Per the germline V gene, CDR1 is LGHDT and CDR2 is YNNKEL (reference sequence). The CDR3 region is CASSPRLAATEQYF. DNA of the CDR3: TGTGCCAGCAGCCCACGACTAGCCGCGACCGAGCAGTACTTC.

The chain has TRBV25-1 and TRBJ2-2, with 10 nucleotides matching TRBD1. This CDR3 has 13 amino acids. Losses at the gene ends were 10 bases for V and 4 bases for J; bases not matched to a gene: 3. The germline gives CDR1 MGHDK, CDR2 SYGVNS. The CDR3 region is CATRTGGTGELFF. The CDR3 DNA reads TGTGCCACCCGGACAGGGGGCACCGGGGAGCTGTTTTTT.

The chain has TRBV21-1 and TRBJ2-1; the D call TRBD2 from the table was never checked on the DNA. TRBV21-1 is a documented pseudogene. This CDR3 has 18 residues. This CDR3 is CASSNLGLRRRRDFEQFF. The CDR3 bases are TGTGCCAGCAGCAACCTCGGGCTACGGCGAAGGAGGGACTTTGAGCAGTTCTTC.

The chain has TRBV5-5 and TRBJ2-7; no definite D call. Germline CDR1 SGHKS, CDR2 YYEKEE (reference sequence). CDR3 length: 11 amino acids. Trimming removed 1 base from V and 6 bases from J, with 5 bases in between. The CDR3 DNA is TGTGCCAGCAGCTTGCTCGGCGAGCAGTACTTC. It yields the protein CASSLLGEQYF.

This chain uses TRBV15 with TRBJ1-2, with 8 bases identical to TRBD1. The V gene's germline CDR1 is LNHNV and CDR2 YYDKDF (reference sequence). The V segment lost 3 bases and the J segment 7 bases; nucleotides outside the gene matches: 7. CDR3 length: 14 residues. In DNA, the CDR3 is TGTGCCACCAGCAGCACTGGACAGGGTGGTGGCTACACCTTC. Its translation: CATSSTGQGGGYTF. Full variable domain (missing parts from reference TRBV15 and TRBJ1-2): DAMVIQNPRYQVTQFGKPVTLSCSQTLNHNVMYWYQQKSSQAPKLLFHYYDKDFNNEADTPDNFQSRRPNTSFCFLDIRSPGLGDTAMYLCATSSTGQGGGYTFGSGTRLTVV.

The chain uses TRBV6-5 and TRBJ1-5; 7 bases fit TRBD1. Per the germline V gene, CDR1 is MNHEY and CDR2 is SVGAGI. With V trimmed by 6 bases and J by 6 bases, 8 bases remained unmatched. The CDR3 sequence is 14 residues long. CDR3 loop: CASSSQGVSQPQHF. CDR3 in DNA: TGTGCCAGCAGCTCCCAGGGGGTGAGTCAGCCCCAGCATTTT.

The rearrangement uses TRBV6-6 and TRBJ1-1; D gene ambiguous. The CDR3 length is 11 residues. Germline CDR1 reads MNHNY; CDR2 reads SVGAGI (reference sequence). V lost 6 bases, J lost 11 bases, and 13 bases lay in between. The CDR3 DNA reads TGTGCCAGCAGCCTCAGAAGGCGGGCTTTCTTT. It encodes CASSLRRRAFF.

This chain connects TRBV3-1 (or the pseudogene TRBV3-2) to TRBJ1-2; D is unresolved. Between the trimmed V and J ends, which lost 1 base and 5 bases, there was a span of 11 bases. Per germline, CDR1 LGHDT and CDR2 YNNKEL (reference sequence). The CDR3 totals 14 residues. CDR3 region: CASSQGRASYGYTF. The CDR3 DNA is TGTGCCAGCAGCCAAGGGAGGGCGTCGTATGGCTACACCTTC.

This clone was observed once. The V and J genes are TRBV6-5 and TRBJ1-2; no clear D gene. The CDR3 is made up of 14 amino acids. The germline V gene has CDR1 MNHEY and CDR2 SVGAGI. Trimming took off 7 bases at V and 6 bases at J, with 18 bases between the two ends. CDR3 residues: CASTSTINTHGYTF. In DNA, the CDR3 is TGTGCCAGCACCTCGACAATCAACACCCATGGCTACACCTTC.

This CDR3 reads CSAQRGGEQYF. The CDR3 DNA reads TGCAGTGCCCAACGGGGGGGCGAGCAGTACTTC. This chain links TRBV20-1 with TRBJ2-7; 8 nucleotides line up with TRBD2. CDR1 is DFQATT and CDR2 is SNEGSKA in the germline V gene (reference sequence). The trim removed 6 bases at V and 6 bases at J, leaving 4 bases unmatched. The CDR3 extends over 11 amino acids.

This chain uses TRBV30 with TRBJ2-3; possibly TRBD2 for D (6 bases). The ends were cut back, 4 bases at V and 3 bases at J, with 14 bases in the middle. CDR3 length: 14 amino acids. CDR1 is GTSNPN, CDR2 SVGIG, per germline (reference sequence). CDR3 bases: TGTGCCTGGATGCGCGGGGCGGGAACAGATACGCAGTATTTT. Its translation is CAWMRGAGTDTQYF.

V usage is TRBV5-8 and J usage is TRBJ1-1; D possibly corresponds to TRBD1 (5 bases). The germline V gene has CDR1 SGHTS and CDR2 YDEGEE. There are 14 residues in the CDR3. V dropped 3 bases and J dropped 1 base, with 10 bases sitting between them. The CDR3 region is CASSYLGGNTEAFF. The CDR3 region has the DNA TGTGCCAGCAGCTACCTGGGGGGGAACACTGAAGCTTTCTTT.

The rearrangement joins TRBV24-1 to TRBJ1-5; 8 bases are shared with TRBD1. The CDR3 extends over 14 amino acids. CDR1 and CDR2 (germline): KGHDR, SFDVKD. V was pared by 10 bases and J by 5 bases, with 9 bases of the junction left unmatched. CDR3 in DNA: TGTGCCACAGTAGACAGGGGCGAGGATCAGCCCCAGCATTTT. It translates to CATVDRGEDQPQHF.

J is TRBJ1-6 and V is TRBV18; 8 nucleotides align to TRBD1. There are 14 residues in the CDR3. The V gene's germline CDR1 is KGHSH and CDR2 LQKENI. Trimming cost V 6 bases and J 9 bases; bases outside gene matches: 7. DNA for the CDR3: TGTGCCAGCTCCCCGACAGGGGCGGGTTCACCCCTCCACTTT. Translated, it gives CASSPTGAGSPLHF.

The chain couples TRBV4-1 to TRBJ2-3; 10 positions agree with TRBD2. The junction had 5 bases not matched to a gene; V was cut back by 1 base and J by 4 bases. CDR1 MGHRA and CDR2 YSYEKL come from the germline V gene. The CDR3 is made up of 16 amino acids. CDR3 loop: CASSQVPSGGPDTQYF. CDR3 nucleotides: TGCGCCAGCAGCCAAGTTCCTAGCGGGGGTCCAGATACGCAGTATTTT.

V gene TRBV11-1 combines with J gene TRBJ2-1, with 9 bases that match TRBD1. The V segment lost 6 bases and the J segment 7 bases; nucleotides outside the gene matches: 10. The CDR3 has 15 residues. Germline CDR1 and CDR2: SGHAT and FQDESV (reference sequence). CDR3 in DNA: TGTGCCAGCAGGCGGAGTCCGGGACAGGGAAATGAGCAGTTCTTC. Translating gives CASRRSPGQGNEQFF.